A single sample is the source of the 14 T cell receptor beta chains below, sequenced in a study of OX40 agonist ivuxolimab in advanced cancers. Repertoires were generated with immunoSEQ multiplex PCR, while TCRdb's copy carries only in-frame clones and drops some. Of 70,000 or so clones in the sample, 80% to 85% were seen once. The sample was CD4+ or CD8+ T cells sorted from blood, taken in a trial of the OX40 agonist ivuxolimab. The receptor source for this set is an adult with an advanced solid tumor such as melanoma, head and neck, liver or kidney cancer.

The chain has TRBV27 and TRBJ2-2; 12 bases match TRBD2. From germline, CDR1 is MNHEY and CDR2 SMNVEV (reference sequence). Trimming took 6 bases from V and 6 from J; bases not matched to a gene: 5. The CDR3 extends over 15 amino acids. CDR3 nucleotide sequence: TGTGCCAGCAGGCCTAGCGGGGGGGCTTCCGGGGAGCTGTTTTTT. It codes for CASRPSGGASGELFF.

V and J are TRBV7-9 and TRBJ1-1, with 9 bases identical to TRBD1. Germline CDR1 reads SEHNR; CDR2 reads FQNEAQ (reference sequence). This CDR3 is 14 amino acids long. The ends lost 5 bases at V and 3 bases at J; junction bases unmatched: 4. This chain's CDR3 is CASSIGQGHTEAFF. The DNA of the CDR3 is TGTGCCAGCAGCATTGGACAGGGGCACACTGAAGCTTTCTTT.

This clone has more than one count but fewer than ten. J is TRBJ1-5 and V is TRBV19; 7 bases map to TRBD1. In germline, CDR1 is LNHDA, CDR2 SQIVND (reference sequence). There are 14 residues in the CDR3. With V trimmed by 4 bases and J by 6 bases, 6 bases remained unmatched. This CDR3 is CASSKTGLGQPQHF. The CDR3, as DNA: TGTGCCAGTAGTAAGACAGGGTTAGGTCAGCCCCAGCATTTT.

V gene TRBV9 combines with J gene TRBJ1-2; tentatively, D is TRBD1 (6 bases). Germline-derived CDR1 and CDR2 are SGDLS and YYNGEE. The V end lost 4 bases, the J end lost 4 bases, and 20 bases lay between the germline ends. The length of the CDR3 is 16 residues. For the CDR3, the DNA is TGTGCCAGCAGCCCAGCAGCAGGGGTGGGGGGCTATGGCTACACCTTC. It encodes CASSPAAGVGGYGYTF.

The chain recombines TRBV2 with TRBJ2-1, with D perhaps given as TRBD1 or TRBD2 (6 bases each). V gave up 2 bases and J gave up 7 bases, with 15 bases separating them. The germline gives CDR1 SNHLY, CDR2 FYNNEI. This CDR3 comprises 15 residues. This chain's CDR3 is CASSEQTGAGNEQFF. CDR3 coding DNA: TGTGCCAGCAGTGAACAGACAGGCGCGGGGAATGAGCAGTTCTTC.

The V call is TRBV20-1, the J call TRBJ2-5; D remains ambiguous. CDR3 length: 10 residues. Per germline, CDR1 DFQATT and CDR2 SNEGSKA (reference sequence). V lost 6 bases and J lost 1, with 3 bases in between. CDR3 sequence reads: CSATQETQYF. In DNA form, the CDR3 reads TGCAGTGCGACCCAAGAGACCCAGTACTTC.

This chain uses TRBV6-1 with TRBJ2-7; D not resolved. Germline values: CDR1 MNHNS, CDR2 SASEGT. CDR3 length equals 15 residues. Trimming stripped 7 bases from V and 2 bases from J, with 18 bases between. For the CDR3, the DNA is TGTGCCAGCAAAGAACTCGATTTCAACCCCTACGAGCAGTACTTC. This encodes CASKELDFNPYEQYF.

The rearrangement joins TRBV2 to TRBJ2-3, with 9 bases aligning to TRBD1. J was trimmed by 5 bases and V by 3 bases; bases with no gene match: 3. This CDR3 spans 14 amino acids. Germline-derived CDR1 and CDR2 are SNHLY and FYNNEI. DNA of the CDR3: TGTGCCAGCAGTGACGGGACAGGGAAAGATACGCAGTATTTT. Translation gives CASSDGTGKDTQYF.

The rearrangement joins TRBV5-4 to TRBJ2-3; D gene ambiguous. V lost 3 bases and J lost 4, with 12 bases in between. CDR1 is SGHNT, CDR2 YYREEE, per germline (reference sequence). This CDR3 comprises 14 residues. This CDR3 is CASSSRPLADTQYF. CDR3 bases: TGTGCCAGCAGCTCCCGACCGTTGGCAGATACGCAGTATTTT. The full variable domain, its missing parts supplied by reference TRBV5-4 and TRBJ2-3, is ETGVTQSPTHLIKTRGQQVTLRCSSQSGHNTVSWYQQALGQGPQFIFQYYREEENGRGNFPPRFSGLQFPNYSSELNVNALELDDSALYLCASSSRPLADTQYFGPGTRLTVL.

The V and J genes are TRBV5-1 and TRBJ2-1, with no clear D. The germline V and J ends were trimmed by 1 base and 6 bases, with 14 bases remaining between them. This CDR3 comprises 15 residues. CDR1 and CDR2 from the germline V gene are SGHRS and YFSETQ. CDR3 sequence reads: CASSLTSAASNEQFF. CDR3 nucleotide sequence: TGCGCCAGCAGCTTGACCAGCGCCGCAAGCAATGAGCAGTTCTTC.

The chain uses TRBV5-4 and TRBJ2-5; D uncertain. Germline V gives CDR1 SGHNT, CDR2 YYREEE (reference sequence). The CDR3 loop spans 13 amino acids. Deletions cut 1 base from V and 4 bases from J, with 8 bases between. The chain's CDR3 is CASSLPGGETQYF. The CDR3 DNA reads TGTGCCAGCAGCTTGCCGGGCGGAGAGACCCAGTACTTC. The full variable domain, with the rest looked up from reference TRBV5-4 and TRBJ2-5, is ETGVTQSPTHLIKTRGQQVTLRCSSQSGHNTVSWYQQALGQGPQFIFQYYREEENGRGNFPPRFSGLQFPNYSSELNVNALELDDSALYLCASSLPGGETQYFGPGTRLLVL.

J is TRBJ1-5 and V is TRBV19; 8 bases are a match to TRBD1. The germline gives CDR1 LNHDA, CDR2 SQIVND (reference sequence). This CDR3 has 18 amino acids. V lost 7 bases to trimming and J lost 3 bases; unmatched junction nucleotides: 17. DNA for the CDR3: TGTGCCAGTATTCAAGTTGGGGGGCAGGGGGCTTCCAATCAGCCCCAGCATTTT. Translated, it gives CASIQVGGQGASNQPQHF. Looking up the rest from reference TRBV19 and TRBJ1-5 gives the full variable domain: DGGITQSPKYLFRKEGQNVTLSCEQNLNHDAMYWYRQDPGQGLRLIYYSQIVNDFQKGDIAEGYSVSREKKESFPLTVTSAQKNPTAFYLCASIQVGGQGASNQPQHFGDGTRLSIL.

The chain combines TRBV27 with TRBJ2-2, with TRBD2 identical over 13 bases. The CDR3 is 14 residues long. The V and J ends lost 8 bases and 6 bases, in that order; junction bases with no gene match: 3. The germline V gene encodes CDR1 MNHEY and CDR2 SMNVEV (reference sequence). In nucleotides, the CDR3 is TGTGCCAGCGGGACTAGCGGGGATCCCGGGGAGCTGTTTTTT. It specifies CASGTSGDPGELFF.

The chain couples TRBV21-1 to TRBJ2-7; the DNA was not compared with TRBD1, the D call given in the table. TRBV21-1 is annotated as a pseudogene. The CDR3 is 13 residues long. The CDR3 here is CASKTTDSYEQYF. CDR3 in DNA: TGTGCCAGCAAAACGACAGACTCCTACGAGCAGTACTTC.